This T cell receptor (beta chain) is from a study of human T cells and chemical hapten exposure. Time point: patch test 1, 2 weeks after DPC sensitization. Documented treatment: therapeutic diphenylcyclopropenone sensitization with weekly scalp DPC. Participating donors were patients with alopecia, aged 18 to 70 years, considered appropriate candidates for DPC. This clonotype was counted only a few times. This CDR3 comprises 14 residues. The germline CDR1 and CDR2 sequences are LGHNT and FRNRAP. V lost 3 bases and J lost 4, with 12 bases in between. In TCRdb, the RACE reads were re-called with MiXCR into one record per CDR3 protein. The table has around 340,000 distinct CDR3 sequences, approximately 6.9% seen once.

The rearrangement links TRBV12-5 to TRBJ1-1; a possible D gene is TRBD1 (6 bases). The starting material was whole blood, obtained in connection with sensitization to the hapten diphenylcyclopropenone (DPC). The TCR was taken from a woman aged 18 to 35 with alopecia areata. Some clones in this sample may be carry-over from other donors' samples. The CDR3 protein is CASGFAGAGTEAFF. CDR3 sequence (DNA): TGTGCTAGTGGTTTTGCAGGGGCGGGCACTGAAGCTTTCTTT.